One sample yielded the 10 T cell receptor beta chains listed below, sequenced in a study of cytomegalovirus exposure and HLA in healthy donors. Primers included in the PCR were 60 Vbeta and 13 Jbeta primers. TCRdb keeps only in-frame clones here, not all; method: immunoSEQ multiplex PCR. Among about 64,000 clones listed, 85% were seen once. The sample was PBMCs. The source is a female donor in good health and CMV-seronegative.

CDR3 protein: CASSMTGVRGEQYF. Written as DNA, the CDR3 is TGTGCCAGTAGTATGACAGGGGTCCGTGGTGAGCAGTACTTC. The chain uses TRBV19 and TRBJ2-7, with 8 bases lining up with TRBD1. Germline V CDR1 and CDR2: LNHDA, SQIVND (reference sequence). V lost 3 bases to trimming and J lost 7 bases; unmatched junction nucleotides: 8. The CDR3 is made up of 14 amino acids.

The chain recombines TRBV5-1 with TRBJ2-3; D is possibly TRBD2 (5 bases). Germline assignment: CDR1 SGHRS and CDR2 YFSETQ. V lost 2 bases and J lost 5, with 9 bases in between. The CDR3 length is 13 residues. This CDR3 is CASSFVRGDTQYF. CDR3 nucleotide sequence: TGCGCCAGCAGCTTCGTTCGGGGAGATACGCAGTATTTT.

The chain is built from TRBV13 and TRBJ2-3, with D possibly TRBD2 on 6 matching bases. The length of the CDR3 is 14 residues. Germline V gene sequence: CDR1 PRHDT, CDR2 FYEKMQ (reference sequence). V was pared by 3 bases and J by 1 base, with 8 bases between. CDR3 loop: CASSLGGGTDTQYF. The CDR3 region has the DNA TGTGCCAGCAGCTTGGGGGGTGGCACAGATACGCAGTATTTT.

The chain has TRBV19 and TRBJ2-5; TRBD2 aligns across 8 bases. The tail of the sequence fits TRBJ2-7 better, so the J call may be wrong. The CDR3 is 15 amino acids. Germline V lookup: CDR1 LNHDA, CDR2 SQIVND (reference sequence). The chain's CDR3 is CASSLQGGGPYEQYF. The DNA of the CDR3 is TGTGCCAGTAGTCTACAAGGCGGGGGGCCCTACGAGCAGTACTTC.

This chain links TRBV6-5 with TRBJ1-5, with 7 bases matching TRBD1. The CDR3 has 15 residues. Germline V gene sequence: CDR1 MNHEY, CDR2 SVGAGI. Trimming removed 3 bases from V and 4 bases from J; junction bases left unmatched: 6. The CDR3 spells CASSYPGQSNQPQHF. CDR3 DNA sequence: TGTGCCAGCAGTTATCCGGGACAGTCGAATCAGCCCCAGCATTTT.

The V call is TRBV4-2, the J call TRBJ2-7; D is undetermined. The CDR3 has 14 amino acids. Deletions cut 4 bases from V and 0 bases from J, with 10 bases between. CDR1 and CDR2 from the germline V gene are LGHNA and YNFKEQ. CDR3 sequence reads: CASSPRRSSYEQYF. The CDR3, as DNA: TGTGCCAGCAGCCCAAGAAGGAGCTCCTACGAGCAGTACTTC.

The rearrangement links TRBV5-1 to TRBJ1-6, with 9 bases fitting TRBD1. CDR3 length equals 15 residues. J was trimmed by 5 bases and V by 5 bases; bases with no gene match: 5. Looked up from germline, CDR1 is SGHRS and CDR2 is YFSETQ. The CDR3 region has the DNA TGCGCCAGCAGACAGGGGGCGAACAATAATTCACCCCTCCACTTT. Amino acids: CASRQGANNNSPLHF.

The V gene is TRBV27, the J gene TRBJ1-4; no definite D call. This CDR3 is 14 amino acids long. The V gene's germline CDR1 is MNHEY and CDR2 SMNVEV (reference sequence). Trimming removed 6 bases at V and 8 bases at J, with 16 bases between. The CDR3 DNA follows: TGTGCCAGCAGGCGACTCCAAGGAGGGGAAAAACTGTTTTTT. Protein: CASRRLQGGEKLFF.

CDR3 protein: CASSRGPNTDTQYF. The CDR3 DNA is TGTGCCAGCAGCCGAGGGCCAAACACAGATACGCAGTATTTT. The chain couples TRBV7-2 to TRBJ2-3, with a tentative D call TRBD2 (5 bases). In germline, CDR1 is SGHTA, CDR2 FQGNSA. Trimming took off 5 bases at V and 2 bases at J, with 11 bases between the two ends. This CDR3 has 14 amino acids. The full variable domain, rest sourced from reference TRBV7-2 and TRBJ2-3, is GAGVSQSPSNKVTEKGKDVELRCDPISGHTALYWYRQSLGQGLEFLIYFQGNSAPDKSGLPSDRFSAERTGGSVSTLTIQRTQQEDSAVYLCASSRGPNTDTQYFGPGTRLTVL.

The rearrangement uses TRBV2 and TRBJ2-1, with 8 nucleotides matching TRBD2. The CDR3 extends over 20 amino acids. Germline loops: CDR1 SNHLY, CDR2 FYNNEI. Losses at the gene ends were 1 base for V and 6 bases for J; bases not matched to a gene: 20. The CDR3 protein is CASSEGSGGRVIGIRNEQFF. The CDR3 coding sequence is TGTGCCAGCAGTGAAGGTTCGGGGGGGAGGGTAATTGGTATTCGCAATGAGCAGTTCTTC.